These 5 T cell receptor beta chains were all obtained from the same sample, sequenced in a study of T cell responses to AZD1222 COVID-19 vaccine. The method was immunoSEQ multiplex PCR; TCRdb's version includes in-frame clones alone and lacks a portion of them. The sample records 180,000 or so clones, approximately 90% being singletons. The sequenced sample was peripheral blood, obtained 28 days after the second AZD1222 dose. All receptors derive from an adult who received the AZD1222 COVID-19 vaccine.

The V call is TRBV4-1, the J call TRBJ2-7; perhaps TRBD2 as D (5 bases). This CDR3 has 13 residues. Germline V gene lookup returns CDR1 MGHRA and CDR2 YSYEKL. Trimming pared 4 bases from V and 3 bases from J, leaving 10 bases between. The CDR3 DNA follows: TGCGCCAGCAGCCTCGCTGGGAGCTACGAGCAGTACTTC. It is translated as CASSLAGSYEQYF.

The chain recombines TRBV9 with TRBJ2-1; TRBD2 matches at 8 bases. The V gene's germline CDR1 is SGDLS and CDR2 YYNGEE. This CDR3 is 14 amino acids long. V trimming: 4 bases; J trimming: 10 bases; junction bases outside the gene matches: 10. The CDR3 bases are TGTGCCAGCAGCCTCACACGGACTAGCCCAGAGCAGTTCTTC. This codes for CASSLTRTSPEQFF.

The chain carries TRBV25-1 and TRBJ1-5; possibly TRBD1 for D (5 bases). This CDR3 region has 13 residues. V was cut by 8 bases and J by 7 bases, with 15 bases left in between. Germline CDR1 and CDR2: MGHDK and SYGVNS. CDR3 amino acids: CASQASGGQPQHF. CDR3 DNA: TGTGCCAGCCAAGCCTCCGGGGGACAGCCCCAGCATTTT.

The V gene is TRBV7-9, the J gene TRBJ1-6; 10 positions agree with TRBD1. The CDR3 length is 14 residues. The germline gives CDR1 SEHNR, CDR2 FQNEAQ (reference sequence). With 9 bases clipped from V and 10 bases from J, the junction kept 9 bases outside the gene matches. Here the CDR3 DNA reads TGTGCCAGTTCTTCCGGGACAGGGGTATCACCCCTCCACTTT. It translates to CASSSGTGVSPLHF.

This chain joins TRBV18 and TRBJ1-1, with TRBD1 as a possible D gene (6 bases). The CDR3 is 15 residues long. V was clipped by 6 bases and J by 0 bases, with 14 bases between them. CDR1 and CDR2 from the germline V gene are KGHSH and LQKENI. The CDR3 nucleotides are TGTGCCAGCTCGGTGACAGGCTTGATGAACACTGAAGCTTTCTTT. Protein product: CASSVTGLMNTEAFF.